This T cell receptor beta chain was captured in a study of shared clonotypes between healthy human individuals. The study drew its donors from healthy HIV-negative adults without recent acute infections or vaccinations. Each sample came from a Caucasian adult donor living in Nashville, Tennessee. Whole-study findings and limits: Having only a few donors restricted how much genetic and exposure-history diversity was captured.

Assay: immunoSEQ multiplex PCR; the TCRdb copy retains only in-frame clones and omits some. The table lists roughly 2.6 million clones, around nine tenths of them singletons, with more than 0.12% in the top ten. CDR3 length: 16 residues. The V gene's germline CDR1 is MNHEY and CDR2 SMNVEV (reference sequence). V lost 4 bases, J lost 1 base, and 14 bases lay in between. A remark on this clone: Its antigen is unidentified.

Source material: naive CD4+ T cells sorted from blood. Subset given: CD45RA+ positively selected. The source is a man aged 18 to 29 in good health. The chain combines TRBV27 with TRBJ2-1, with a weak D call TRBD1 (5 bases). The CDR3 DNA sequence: TGTGCCAGCAGTTCCCCGACAGTGGGGTCCTACAATGAGCAGTTCTTC. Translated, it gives CASSSPTVGSYNEQFF.